This T cell receptor (beta chain) appears in the sequencing data of a study of blood T cell repertoires in COVID-19. Study overall: Spain, Italy and the United States supplied samples that represented acute and convalescent COVID-19.

This clone was seen only a few times. This CDR3 is built from 14 residues. The germline V gene has CDR1 SEHNR and CDR2 FQNEAQ (reference sequence). V was pared by 1 base and J by 3 bases, with 0 bases of the junction left unmatched. Source study methods: For nucleated cells, counts were estimated from reference gene primer amplification. Method: immunoSEQ multiplex PCR; TCRdb's copy keeps in-frame clones and lacks some. The D gene and trimming were derived from the DNA, and the V and J assignments and clone size from that table. The sample has roughly 340,000 clones, more than 75% seen once. The rearrangement links TRBV7-9 to TRBJ1-2, with 9 bases matching TRBD1. This sequence originates from a woman in her forties or fifties with COVID-19, enrolled during active disease. The specimen was peripheral blood. CDR3 in DNA: TGTGCCAGCAGCTTAGGGACAGGGGACTATGGCTACACCTTC. Translated, it gives CASSLGTGDYGYTF.